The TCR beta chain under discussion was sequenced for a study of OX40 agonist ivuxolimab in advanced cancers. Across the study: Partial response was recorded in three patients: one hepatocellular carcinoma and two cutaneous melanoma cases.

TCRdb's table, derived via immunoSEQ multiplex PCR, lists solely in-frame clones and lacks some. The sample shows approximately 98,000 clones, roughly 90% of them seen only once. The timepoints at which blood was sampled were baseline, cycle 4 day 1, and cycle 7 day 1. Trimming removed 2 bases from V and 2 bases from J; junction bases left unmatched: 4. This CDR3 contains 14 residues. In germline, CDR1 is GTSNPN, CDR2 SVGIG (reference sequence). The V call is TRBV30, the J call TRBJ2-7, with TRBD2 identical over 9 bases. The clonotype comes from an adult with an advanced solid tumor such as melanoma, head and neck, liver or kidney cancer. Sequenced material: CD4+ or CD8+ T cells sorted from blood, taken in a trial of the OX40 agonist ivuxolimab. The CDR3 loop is CAWSKRGDPYEQYF. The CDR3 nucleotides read TGTGCCTGGAGTAAGCGGGGGGACCCCTACGAGCAGTACTTC.